The 27 T cell receptor beta chains listed next were all sequenced from one sample in a study of post-analysis software for immune sequencing data (dated by TCRdb to between 2015 and 2016). The library was prepared using PCR. This sample was sequenced with an Illumina HiSeq 2500. To reduce PCR and sequencing biases, unique molecular identifiers were built into the TCR beta cDNA libraries. TCRdb's own reprocessing of the public reads used fastp at Q25 and MiXCR and kept productive beta chains. A single entry per CDR3 protein holds the most common genes and DNA from its merged rows. The sample table lists about 460,000 distinct CDR3 sequences, less than 45% of them with a count of one. The ten largest make up around 10% of the sample. Paper-wide results and their limitations: Significantly higher frequencies in patients than in controls were found for roughly five TRBV segments, including TRBV5-6, TRBV5-1 and TRBV20-1.

Their antigens are not known. The sequenced sample consisted of blood. Receptors were obtained from a girl aged 10 to 17 with multiple sclerosis.

There are a few counts of this clonotype. The CDR3 sequence: CASSKRDYPSEQYF. Written as DNA, the CDR3 is TGTGCCAGCAGCAAACGGGACTACCCCTCCGAGCAGTACTTC. The rearrangement uses TRBV21-1 and TRBJ2-7; the D call in the table, TRBD2, was not verified against the DNA. TRBV21-1 is labeled a pseudogene. CDR3 length: 14 amino acids.

There are a few counts of this clonotype. The J gene is TRBJ2-7, the V gene TRBV7-6, with D tentatively TRBD1 (6 bases). Trimming removed 5 bases from V and 1 base from J, with 15 bases in between. The CDR3 consists of 15 residues. Germline assignment: CDR1 SGHVS and CDR2 FNYEAQ. The CDR3 nucleotides read TGTGCCAGCAGCCCCAGAGGGACACTGTCCTACGAGCAGTACTTC. It yields the protein CASSPRGTLSYEQYF.

The V call is TRBV7-9, the J call TRBJ2-3; 10 bases match TRBD1. V lost 3 bases, J lost 6 bases, and 12 bases stayed unmatched. This CDR3 comprises 17 residues. Germline lookup yields CDR1 SEHNR and CDR2 FQNEAQ (reference sequence). CDR3 bases: TGTGCCAGCAGCTTGAGACAGGGGGCACTAGCCACTGATACGCAGTATTTT. Residues: CASSLRQGALATDTQYF.

The chain employs TRBV3-1 and TRBJ2-1, with TRBD2 as a possible D gene (7 bases). V lost 1 base and J lost 0, with 16 bases in between. In germline, CDR1 is LGHDT, CDR2 YNNKEL (reference sequence). The CDR3 length is 18 residues. For the CDR3, the DNA is TGTGCCAGCAGCCAAGGGACAGTGCGGGGGAGCTCCTACAATGAGCAGTTCTTC. This encodes CASSQGTVRGSSYNEQFF.

This clonotype was counted only a few times. The gene calls are TRBV4-3 and TRBJ2-7; D gene uncertain. Germline CDR1 reads LGHNA; CDR2 reads YSLEER. The germline V and J ends were trimmed by 3 bases and 0 bases, with 6 bases remaining between them. There are 13 residues in the CDR3. Here the CDR3 DNA reads TGCGCCAGCAGCCAGGGCCGCTCCTACGAGCAGTACTTC. Translated, it gives CASSQGRSYEQYF.

This clonotype appeared a few times. The chain combines TRBV7-3 with TRBJ2-1; tentatively, D is TRBD1 or TRBD2 (6 bases each). V lost 4 bases, J lost 6 bases, and 25 bases lay in between. This CDR3 region has 18 residues. Germline V gene lookup returns CDR1 SGHTA and CDR2 FQGTGA. Here the CDR3 reads CASSSTGARGTISNEQFF. CDR3 DNA: TGTGCCAGCAGCTCGACGGGGGCTAGGGGCACTATAAGCAATGAGCAGTTCTTC. Supplemented by reference TRBV7-3 and TRBJ2-1, the full variable domain reads GAGVSQTPSNKVTEKGKYVELRCDPISGHTALYWYRQSLGQGPEFLIYFQGTGAADDSGLPNDRFFAVRPEGSVSTLKIQRTERGDSAVYLCASSSTGARGTISNEQFFGPGTRLTVL.

The gene calls are TRBV7-9 and TRBJ2-1; unclear D gene. Germline-derived CDR1 and CDR2 are SEHNR and FQNEAQ (reference sequence). The CDR3 is 14 amino acids. Trimming took 5 bases from V and 5 from J, leaving 13 bases between them. The CDR3 is CASSAADKHNEQFF. The CDR3, as DNA: TGTGCCAGCAGCGCAGCTGACAAACACAATGAGCAGTTCTTC.

This clonotype occurred a few times. The rearrangement links TRBV29-1 to TRBJ2-1, with D unresolved. In germline, CDR1 is SQVTM, CDR2 ANQGSEA. Trimming left V 3 bases short and J 0 bases short, with 9 bases between. The CDR3 extends over 14 amino acids. The CDR3 protein is CSVEWDDSYNEQFF. DNA for the CDR3: TGCAGCGTTGAGTGGGATGACTCCTACAATGAGCAGTTCTTC.

In its sample, this clonotype was seen a few times. The J gene is TRBJ1-2, the V gene TRBV6-1; TRBD1 might be the D (6 bases). Trimming took 5 bases from V and 1 from J, leaving 20 bases between them. Per germline, CDR1 MNHNS and CDR2 SASEGT. This CDR3 comprises 17 residues. The CDR3, as DNA: TGTGCCAGCAGTACCCCCTTTGACAGGAAAAATAACTATGGCTACACCTTC. Amino acids: CASSTPFDRKNNYGYTF.

This chain links TRBV20-1 with TRBJ2-1; TRBD2 is a possible D gene (5 bases). V dropped 6 bases and J dropped 6 bases, with 21 bases sitting between them. From germline, CDR1 is DFQATT and CDR2 SNEGSKA (reference sequence). The length of the CDR3 is 15 residues. The CDR3 bases are TGCAGTGCCGTTTCCCCCCGGCGGGCGGGCAATGAGCAGTTCTTC. It specifies CSAVSPRRAGNEQFF.

This chain links TRBV29-1 with TRBJ2-1; D might be TRBD1 (6 bases). The germline CDR1 and CDR2 sequences are SQVTM and ANQGSEA. This CDR3 has 15 amino acids. V lost 0 bases and J 6 bases, leaving 15 bases between the germline ends. In nucleotides, the CDR3 is TGCAGCGTTGAAGATCCCGACAGGTCAACCAATGAGCAGTTCTTC. This gives the protein CSVEDPDRSTNEQFF.

This rearrangement joins TRBV6-2 or TRBV6-3 to TRBJ1-2; D call uncertain. From germline, CDR1 is MNHEY and CDR2 SVGEGT. The CDR3 extends over 16 amino acids. V was shortened by 0 bases and J by 0 bases, with 11 bases between the two germline ends. This chain's CDR3 is CASSYSSQLPNYGYTF. The CDR3 DNA sequence: TGTGCCAGCAGTTACTCAAGTCAGCTACCTAACTATGGCTACACCTTC.

This clonotype was seen a handful of times. This may be a read error: a much more frequent sequence differs by one nucleotide. The chain uses TRBV29-1 and TRBJ2-7, with D perhaps being TRBD1 or TRBD2 (5 bases each). This CDR3 comprises 11 residues. Germline CDR1 and CDR2: SQVTM and ANQGSEA. V was pared by 5 bases and J by 7 bases, with 12 bases between. The CDR3 spells CSVRLGDEQYF. CDR3 DNA sequence: TGCAGCGTTCGATTGGGGGATGAGCAGTACTTC.

A few counts support this clonotype. This rearrangement joins TRBV29-1 to TRBJ1-2; no clear D. CDR1 is SQVTM and CDR2 is ANQGSEA in the germline V gene. V was clipped by 1 base and J by 2 bases, with 11 bases between them. This CDR3 spans 14 amino acids. For the CDR3, the DNA is TGCAGCGTTGAAGGGGATGCGGGAAACTATGGCTACACCTTC. Translated: CSVEGDAGNYGYTF.

J is TRBJ2-1 and V is TRBV4-1; 11 nucleotides line up with TRBD2. Germline V gives CDR1 MGHRA, CDR2 YSYEKL. After removal of 0 bases from V and 0 bases from J, the junction contained 1 base not matched to a gene. There are 17 residues in the CDR3. DNA for the CDR3: TGCGCCAGCAGCCAAGATACTAGCGGGAGCTCCTACAATGAGCAGTTCTTC. Protein: CASSQDTSGSSYNEQFF.

This chain links TRBV6-5 with TRBJ1-4; tentative D call: TRBD1 (5 bases). Germline lookup yields CDR1 MNHEY and CDR2 SVGAGI. Trimming shortened V by 2 bases and J by 7 bases, and 11 bases separated the two germline ends. The CDR3 has 14 amino acids. CDR3 amino acids: CASSYGAVGEKLFF. DNA of the CDR3: TGTGCCAGCAGTTACGGGGCAGTGGGTGAAAAACTGTTTTTT.

This clonotype appeared a few times. The gene calls are TRBV5-1 and TRBJ2-1, with 8 bases that match TRBD1. CDR3 length: 15 residues. The germline gives CDR1 SGHRS, CDR2 YFSETQ. The V gene end was trimmed by 2 bases and the J gene end by 9 bases; junction bases not matched to a gene: 10. CDR3 DNA: TGCGCCAGCAGCTTAAGGGACAGGCTTACAAGTGAGCAGTTCTTC. It is translated as CASSLRDRLTSEQFF.

This clonotype was recorded a few times. V usage is TRBV20-1 and J usage is TRBJ2-1; D not resolved. Germline CDR1 is DFQATT and CDR2 is SNEGSKA (reference sequence). This CDR3 is 14 amino acids long. V gave up 6 bases and J gave up 4 bases, with 16 bases separating them. The CDR3 is CSAPHGRDYNEQFF. Here the CDR3 DNA reads TGCAGTGCACCGCACGGGCGCGATTACAATGAGCAGTTCTTC.

On this clonotype itself: Sequence at one end of the junction differs from germline and may be a read error. This chain's CDR3 is CAGSLADVRVAFF. The CDR3 region has the DNA TGTGCCGGCAGCTTAGCAGACGTCAGGGTAGCTTTCTTT. The rearrangement links TRBV7-2 to TRBJ1-1; TRBD1 might be the D (5 bases). There are 13 residues in the CDR3. The V gene's germline CDR1 is SGHTA and CDR2 FQGNSA.

This clonotype was counted a few times. This chain uses TRBV27 with TRBJ2-4; tentatively, D is TRBD2 (6 bases). The CDR3 loop spans 15 amino acids. The germline V gene has CDR1 MNHEY and CDR2 SMNVEV (reference sequence). Trimming cost V 5 bases and J 3 bases, with 14 bases left between them. The CDR3 protein is CASSPRGTGKNIQYF. The CDR3 DNA reads as TGTGCCAGCAGTCCCCGCGGGACGGGCAAAAACATTCAGTACTTC.

The V and J genes are TRBV5-6 and TRBJ2-7, with D uncertain. There are 11 residues in the CDR3. CDR1 is SGHDT, CDR2 YYEEEE, per germline. Between the trimmed V and J ends, which lost 1 base and 9 bases, there was a span of 8 bases. CDR3 nucleotide sequence: TGTGCCAGCAGCTTGAGGCGGTGGCAGTACTTC. Translating gives CASSLRRWQYF.

In regard to this clonotype: One end of the junction is discordant with germline, which a read error may explain. The chain employs TRBV24-1 and TRBJ2-7; a possible D gene is TRBD2 (6 bases). The CDR3 covers 12 residues. From germline, CDR1 is KGHDR and CDR2 SFDVKD. The CDR3 DNA sequence: TGTGTCACCAGTGCGGGGCCGGGAGAGCAGTACTTC. This codes for CVTSAGPGEQYF.

This clonotype has just a few counts. V gene TRBV15 combines with J gene TRBJ1-2, with a weak D call TRBD1 (6 bases). Germline V lookup: CDR1 LNHNV, CDR2 YYDKDF (reference sequence). Trimming pared 1 base from V and 4 bases from J, leaving 13 bases between. The CDR3 consists of 15 residues. DNA for the CDR3: TGTGCCACCAGCAGAGTTTCGGGGGCGTTCTATGGCTACACCTTC. Protein product: CATSRVSGAFYGYTF.

This clonotype was picked up a small number of times. The V and J genes are TRBV14 and TRBJ2-7; D is perhaps TRBD1 or TRBD2 (5 bases each). Germline-derived CDR1 and CDR2 are SGHDN and FVKESK. V lost 4 bases and J 0 bases, leaving 16 bases between the germline ends. CDR3 size: 16 residues. The CDR3 DNA sequence: TGTGCCAGCAGCCGCCACTGGGGACGGAGCTCCTACGAGCAGTACTTC. Its translation is CASSRHWGRSSYEQYF.

The chain combines TRBV4-1 with TRBJ2-7, with TRBD2 as a possible D gene (6 bases). The germline V gene encodes CDR1 MGHRA and CDR2 YSYEKL. Deletions cut 1 base from V and 0 bases from J, with 13 bases between. CDR3 length: 16 residues. The CDR3 DNA is TGCGCCAGCAGCCAAGGTGGAGGGGAGATCTCCTACGAGCAGTACTTC. It specifies CASSQGGGEISYEQYF.

The V and J genes are TRBV28 and TRBJ2-1; 7 bases align to TRBD1. V shed 2 bases and J 9 bases; nucleotides not matched to a gene: 13. CDR3 length: 16 residues. Germline V gives CDR1 MDHEN, CDR2 SYDVKM. The CDR3 bases are TGTGCCAGCAGTTTAGTACAGGGGAGCGGTACAAGTGAGCAGTTCTTC. Its translation is CASSLVQGSGTSEQFF.

V is TRBV19 and J is TRBJ1-5; the D is unclear. V was cut by 0 bases and J by 7 bases, with 4 bases left in between. Looked up from germline, CDR1 is LNHDA and CDR2 is SQIVND (reference sequence). The CDR3 totals 12 residues. DNA for the CDR3: TGTGCCAGTAGTATAGATGCCCAGCCCCAGCATTTT. Residues: CASSIDAQPQHF.